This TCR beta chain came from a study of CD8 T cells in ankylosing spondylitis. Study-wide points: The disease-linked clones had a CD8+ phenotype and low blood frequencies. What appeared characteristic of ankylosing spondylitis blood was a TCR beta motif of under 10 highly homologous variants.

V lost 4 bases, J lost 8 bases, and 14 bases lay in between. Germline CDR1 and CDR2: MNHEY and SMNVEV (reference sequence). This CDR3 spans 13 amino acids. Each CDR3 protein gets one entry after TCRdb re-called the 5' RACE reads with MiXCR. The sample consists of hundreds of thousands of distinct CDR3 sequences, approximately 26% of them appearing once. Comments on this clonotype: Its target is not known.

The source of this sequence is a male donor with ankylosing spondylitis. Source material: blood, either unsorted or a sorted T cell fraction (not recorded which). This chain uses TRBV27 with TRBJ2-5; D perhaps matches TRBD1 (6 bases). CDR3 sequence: CASSSGQSFTQYF. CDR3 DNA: TGTGCCAGCAGTTCTGGACAGTCTTTCACCCAGTACTTC.